These 31 T cell receptor beta chains share one sample of origin, sequenced in a study of beta chain features in type 1 diabetes. Sequenced material consisted of expressed TCRB transcripts (all of the isolated RNA was reverse transcribed). TCRdb keeps only in-frame clones here, not all; method: immunoSEQ multiplex PCR. The sample lists 310,000 or so clones; approximately 10% were seen once. The sequencing input was naive CD4+ T cells from blood. The receptor source for this set is a woman in her twenties or thirties in good health.

This clone was observed a handful of times. This chain links TRBV4-3 with TRBJ2-4; 7 bases fit TRBD2. V lost 0 bases to trimming and J lost 1 base; unmatched junction nucleotides: 9. Germline V gene lookup returns CDR1 LGHNA and CDR2 YSLEER. The CDR3 length is 18 residues. The CDR3 region is CASSQEPLRRGAKNIQYF. CDR3 nucleotide sequence: TGCGCCAGCAGCCAAGAACCTTTGCGGCGGGGGGCCAAAAACATTCAGTACTTC.

This chain links TRBV4-3 with TRBJ2-5; D ambiguous. In germline, CDR1 is LGHNA, CDR2 YSLEER. Trimming shortened V by 0 bases and J by 3 bases, and 11 bases separated the two germline ends. This CDR3 is built from 15 residues. The CDR3 nucleotides are TGCGCCAGCAGCCAAGATCCACACCGGGAAGAGACCCAGTACTTC. It yields the protein CASSQDPHREETQYF.

V gene TRBV10-3 combines with J gene TRBJ2-1, with 10 bases identical to TRBD2. J lost 7 bases, V lost 2 bases, and 8 bases had no gene match. Germline V gene lookup returns CDR1 ENHRY and CDR2 SYGVKD. The CDR3 contains 16 residues. CDR3 in amino acids: CAISEGAGGVRNEQFF. The CDR3 DNA reads TGTGCCATCAGTGAGGGAGCGGGGGGGGTTCGGAATGAGCAGTTCTTC.

The rearrangement links TRBV7-8 to TRBJ2-1; D remains unclear. The CDR3 sequence is 12 residues long. Trimming left V 0 bases short and J 9 bases short, with 6 bases between. Germline V gene data show CDR1 as SGHVS and CDR2 as FQNEAQ. CDR3 DNA sequence: TGTGCCAGCAGCTTAGCTACCGGTGAGCAGTTCTTC. Protein product: CASSLATGEQFF.

The chain has TRBV5-1 and TRBJ1-5, with D unresolved. This CDR3 is 14 amino acids long. The V end was cut by 4 bases, the J end by 3 bases, with 11 bases between. Germline CDR1 reads SGHRS; CDR2 reads YFSETQ. The CDR3 DNA sequence: TGCGCCAGCAGCGAGACTCGAACCAATCAGCCCCAGCATTTT. Protein product: CASSETRTNQPQHF.

This clone came up a few times. J is TRBJ2-2 and V is TRBV6-5; TRBD2 might be the D (5 bases). Germline V gene sequence: CDR1 MNHEY, CDR2 SVGAGI. Trimming shortened V by 3 bases and J by 8 bases, and 16 bases separated the two germline ends. CDR3 length: 15 residues. The CDR3 reads CASSYPLATGGELFF. The CDR3 DNA is TGTGCCAGCAGTTATCCTTTGGCGACGGGGGGGGAGCTGTTTTTT.

The chain couples TRBV9 to TRBJ2-1; 14 bases are shared with TRBD2. CDR3 length: 17 amino acids. Unmatched junction bases numbered 6, after V lost 4 bases and J lost 3 bases. Germline values: CDR1 SGDLS, CDR2 YYNGEE. The CDR3 coding sequence is TGTGCCAGCAGCCTATTCGGGACTAGCGGGGGCTACAATGAGCAGTTCTTC. Amino acids: CASSLFGTSGGYNEQFF.

The chain carries TRBV27 and TRBJ1-2, with D uncertain. V shed 0 bases and J shed 8 bases, with 19 bases lying between them. The germline V gene has CDR1 MNHEY and CDR2 SMNVEV (reference sequence). This CDR3 spans 16 amino acids. The CDR3 region has the DNA TGTGCCAGCAGTTTATCGACGTCTATCATAGGGAGAGGCTACACCTTC. As protein: CASSLSTSIIGRGYTF.

The chain couples TRBV5-1 to TRBJ2-1; 7 bases are shared with TRBD2. Germline V lookup: CDR1 SGHRS, CDR2 YFSETQ. CDR3 length: 18 amino acids. The V segment lost 0 bases and the J segment 2 bases; nucleotides outside the gene matches: 11. In DNA form, the CDR3 reads TGCGCCAGCAGCTTGGGGGTCGGTGGGAGGGCCCCCTACAATGAGCAGTTCTTC. The encoded protein is CASSLGVGGRAPYNEQFF.

The CDR3 is CASSVARAGGDNEQFF. CDR3 bases: TGTGCCAGCAGCGTAGCCCGGGCGGGAGGGGACAATGAGCAGTTCTTC. This chain connects TRBV9 to TRBJ2-1; TRBD2 matches 9 bases. Trimming removed 0 bases from V and 5 bases from J; junction bases left unmatched: 6. The CDR3 has 16 amino acids. Germline V gene data show CDR1 as SGDLS and CDR2 as YYNGEE.

CDR3 in amino acids: CASSQDPRTSGSTGELFF. The CDR3, as DNA: TGCGCCAGCAGCCAAGATCCTAGGACTAGCGGGAGCACCGGGGAGCTGTTTTTT. The V and J genes are TRBV4-3 and TRBJ2-2; 13 bases agree with TRBD2. CDR1 and CDR2 (germline): LGHNA, YSLEER. Germline trimming cut 0 bases from V and 4 bases from J; bases unmatched to any gene: 5. The CDR3 loop spans 18 amino acids.

This clone was counted a few times. This chain connects TRBV15 to TRBJ2-3; TRBD2 matches 7 bases. Germline assignment: CDR1 LNHNV and CDR2 YYDKDF (reference sequence). The CDR3 has 16 residues. After removal of 0 bases from V and 0 bases from J, the junction contained 3 bases not matched to a gene. In DNA, the CDR3 is TGTGCCACCAGCAGAGATCCAGCGGGAAGCACAGATACGCAGTATTTT. It translates to CATSRDPAGSTDTQYF.

This clone was observed a handful of times. V and J are TRBV19 and TRBJ2-1, with TRBD1 matching 11 bases. Germline V gene data show CDR1 as LNHDA and CDR2 as SQIVND (reference sequence). The CDR3 extends over 18 amino acids. Trimming removed 6 bases from V and 6 bases from J; junction bases left unmatched: 16. This chain's CDR3 is CASRRDYGDRGLFNEQFF. CDR3 in DNA: TGTGCCAGTAGGAGGGACTATGGGGACAGGGGGTTGTTCAATGAGCAGTTCTTC.

This clone was seen a few times. The rearrangement uses TRBV5-1 and TRBJ2-1, with TRBD1 identical over 7 bases. Germline CDR1 and CDR2: SGHRS and YFSETQ. CDR3 length: 16 residues. After removal of 4 bases from V and 2 bases from J, the junction contained 9 bases not matched to a gene. CDR3 in amino acids: CASSPGQNSPYNEQFF. The CDR3, as DNA: TGCGCCAGCAGCCCGGGACAGAACTCCCCCTACAATGAGCAGTTCTTC.

Details on this clone: The same CDR3 is also encoded by other DNA sequences in this sample. The rearrangement links TRBV2 to TRBJ2-5, with D hard to call. Germline CDR1 reads SNHLY; CDR2 reads FYNNEI. The CDR3 extends over 11 amino acids. The V end was cut by 4 bases, the J end by 3 bases, with 3 bases between. The CDR3, as DNA: TGTGCCAGCAGTGTAGAAGAGACCCAGTACTTC. Its translation is CASSVEETQYF. Using reference TRBV2 and TRBJ2-5 for the parts outside the CDR3, the full variable domain is EPEVTQTPSHQVTQMGQEVILRCVPISNHLYFYWYRQILGQKVEFLVSFYNNEISEKSEIFDDQFSVERPDGSNFTLKIRSTKLEDSAMYFCASSVEETQYFGPGTRLLVL.

This clone showed up just a few times. CDR3 nucleotides: TGTGCCAGCAGCTTCTCCTACGAGCAGTACTTC. As protein: CASSFSYEQYF. The rearrangement joins TRBV7-2 to TRBJ2-5, with unresolved D. The assigned J gene may be wrong: the sequence end matches TRBJ2-7 better. The CDR3 loop spans 11 amino acids. Germline CDR1 is SGHTA and CDR2 is FQGNSA.

V gene TRBV12-5 combines with J gene TRBJ2-5; 8 positions agree with TRBD2. The CDR3 sequence is 14 residues long. V gave up 5 bases and J gave up 2 bases; unmatched junction bases: 4. CDR1 and CDR2 from the germline V gene are LGHNT and FRNRAP. CDR3 amino acids: CASGPGTRQETQYF. In DNA form, the CDR3 reads TGTGCTAGTGGTCCCGGGACTAGGCAAGAGACCCAGTACTTC.

This clone came up a few times. The V call is TRBV6-5, the J call TRBJ2-7; TRBD1 matches 10 bases. CDR3 length equals 15 residues. The germline gives CDR1 MNHEY, CDR2 SVGAGI. V shed 6 bases, J shed 6 bases, and the junction held 11 bases outside the gene matches. The CDR3 DNA follows: TGTGCCAGCAGCAATACCGGGACAGGGGAGCGCGAGCAGTACTTC. Translating gives CASSNTGTGEREQYF.

The chain couples TRBV5-1 to TRBJ2-3; weak D call: TRBD1 (5 bases). The ends were cut back, 4 bases at V and 3 bases at J, with 9 bases in the middle. The CDR3 consists of 13 residues. CDR1 is SGHRS, CDR2 YFSETQ, per germline. In DNA, the CDR3 is TGCGCCAGCAGCCCCGCAGGGACAGATACGCAGTATTTT. Protein product: CASSPAGTDTQYF. The whole variable domain, remainder taken from reference TRBV5-1 and TRBJ2-3, is KAGVTQTPRYLIKTRGQQVTLSCSPISGHRSVSWYQQTPGQGLQFLFEYFSETQRNKGNFPGRFSGRQFSNSRSEMNVSTLELGDSALYLCASSPAGTDTQYFGPGTRLTVL.

There are a few counts of this clone. V usage is TRBV29-1 and J usage is TRBJ1-3; D gene unclear. Germline assignment: CDR1 SQVTM and CDR2 ANQGSEA. Trimming took off 4 bases at V and 0 bases at J, with 7 bases between the two ends. The length of the CDR3 is 13 residues. The CDR3: CSVAHSSGNTIYF. In DNA form, the CDR3 reads TGCAGCGTTGCTCATAGCTCTGGAAACACCATATATTTT.

The chain couples TRBV28 to TRBJ1-1, with D possibly matching TRBD1 (6 bases). The CDR3 runs 13 residues. V was clipped by 5 bases and J by 7 bases, with 14 bases between them. Germline V gene lookup returns CDR1 MDHEN and CDR2 SYDVKM. In DNA, the CDR3 is TGTGCCAGCAGTCTCAGGGGTTTTGGTGAAGCTTTCTTT. This encodes CASSLRGFGEAFF. The full variable domain, its missing parts supplied by reference TRBV28 and TRBJ1-1, is DVKVTQSSRYLVKRTGEKVFLECVQDMDHENMFWYRQDPGLGLRLIYFSYDVKMKEKGDIPEGYSVSREKKERFSLILESASTNQTSMYLCASSLRGFGEAFFGQGTRLTVV.

This clone was seen only a few times. The V call is TRBV7-3, the J call TRBJ1-1, with 7 bases lining up with TRBD1. V shed 3 bases and J 8 bases; nucleotides not matched to a gene: 6. CDR1 is SGHTA and CDR2 is FQGTGA in the germline V gene. CDR3 length: 13 residues. CDR3 nucleotides: TGTGCCAGCAGCTTGGGCAGGGGGGAAGAAGCTTTCTTT. Translating gives CASSLGRGEEAFF.

This clone occurred a few times. The chain joins TRBV7-3 to TRBJ2-1, with TRBD2 matching over 13 bases. This CDR3 region has 16 residues. J gave up 5 bases and V 0 bases, and 1 base lay outside the gene matches. Per the germline V gene, CDR1 is SGHTA and CDR2 is FQGTGA. The CDR3, as DNA: TGTGCCAGCAGCTTAACGGGACTAGCGGGGAACAATGAGCAGTTCTTC. Protein: CASSLTGLAGNNEQFF.

This clone is a singleton in its sample. The chain has TRBV6-5 and TRBJ1-2, with 8 bases lining up with TRBD1. Germline assignment: CDR1 MNHEY and CDR2 SVGAGI. Trimming cost V 1 base and J 5 bases; bases outside gene matches: 6. The CDR3 runs to 15 residues. DNA for the CDR3: TGTGCCAGCAGTTACTTCCAGGGGGCTGGTTATGGCTACACCTTC. Residues: CASSYFQGAGYGYTF.

CDR3 nucleotides: TGTGCCAGCAGCTTGGCCCGATCTACTCACAATGAGCAGTTCTTC. Translation gives CASSLARSTHNEQFF. V and J are TRBV5-4 and TRBJ2-1; no firm D call. V lost 0 bases and J lost 5, with 12 bases in between. CDR3 length equals 15 residues. The germline CDR1 and CDR2 sequences are SGHNT and YYREEE (reference sequence).

J is TRBJ2-7 and V is TRBV18, with TRBD1 identical over 8 bases. Germline-derived CDR1 and CDR2 are KGHSH and LQKENI. The CDR3 runs to 14 residues. Trimming cost V 6 bases and J 0 bases; bases outside gene matches: 4. The DNA for the CDR3 is TGTGCCAGCTCTCCGACAGGGGACTCCTACGAGCAGTACTTC. This gives the protein CASSPTGDSYEQYF.

The rearrangement uses TRBV18 and TRBJ2-5; TRBD1 matches at 9 bases. This CDR3 is built from 15 residues. CDR1 KGHSH and CDR2 LQKENI come from the germline V gene. V was clipped by 2 bases and J by 4 bases; unmatched bases: 5. CDR3 coding DNA: TGTGCCAGCTCACCAGCACAGGGGGCGCGAGAGACCCAGTACTTC. Protein product: CASSPAQGARETQYF.

This clone was recorded a few times. This rearrangement joins TRBV5-4 to TRBJ2-1, with D possibly TRBD2 on 5 matching bases. V lost 4 bases and J lost 0, with 14 bases in between. The CDR3 contains 16 residues. The germline V gene has CDR1 SGHNT and CDR2 YYREEE (reference sequence). The CDR3 protein is CASSPVAGSSYNEQFF. The CDR3 DNA is TGTGCCAGCAGCCCCGTGGCGGGTAGCTCCTACAATGAGCAGTTCTTC.

This CDR3 reads CAWGEGVNEQFF. The CDR3 DNA reads TGTGCCTGGGGAGAGGGGGTGAATGAGCAGTTCTTC. The chain uses TRBV30 and TRBJ2-1, with a possible D match to TRBD1 (6 bases). Trimming removed 5 bases from V and 7 bases from J, with 12 bases in between. The CDR3 totals 12 residues. The germline CDR1 and CDR2 sequences are GTSNPN and SVGIG (reference sequence).

The V and J genes are TRBV7-2 and TRBJ2-1; TRBD2 agrees at 8 bases. Germline V gives CDR1 SGHTA, CDR2 FQGNSA. This CDR3 has 14 amino acids. J was trimmed by 9 bases and V by 1 base; bases with no gene match: 5. CDR3 sequence (DNA): TGTGCCAGCAGCTTAGACGGGCGGGAGGTTGAGCAGTTCTTC. Translated, it gives CASSLDGREVEQFF.

The chain joins TRBV13 to TRBJ2-7; 8 positions match TRBD2. Germline V gene lookup returns CDR1 PRHDT and CDR2 FYEKMQ (reference sequence). The junction had 9 bases not matched to a gene; V was cut back by 4 bases and J by 7 bases. The CDR3 totals 14 residues. CDR3 nucleotide sequence: TGTGCCAGCAGCTCCCGGGGGGGGCGAGGGGAGCAGTACTTC. Translation gives CASSSRGGRGEQYF.